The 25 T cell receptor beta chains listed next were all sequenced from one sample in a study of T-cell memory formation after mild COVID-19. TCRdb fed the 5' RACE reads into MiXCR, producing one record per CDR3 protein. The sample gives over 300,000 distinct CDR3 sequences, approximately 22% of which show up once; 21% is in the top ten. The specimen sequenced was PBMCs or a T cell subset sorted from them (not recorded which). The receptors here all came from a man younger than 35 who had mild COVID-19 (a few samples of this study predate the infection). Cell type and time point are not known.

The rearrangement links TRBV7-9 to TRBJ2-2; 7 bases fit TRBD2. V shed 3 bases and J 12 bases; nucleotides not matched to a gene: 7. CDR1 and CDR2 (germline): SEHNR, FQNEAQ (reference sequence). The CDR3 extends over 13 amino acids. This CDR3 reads CASSFGGSLKLFF. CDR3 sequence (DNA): TGTGCCAGCAGCTTCGGCGGGAGTCTAAAGCTGTTTTTT.

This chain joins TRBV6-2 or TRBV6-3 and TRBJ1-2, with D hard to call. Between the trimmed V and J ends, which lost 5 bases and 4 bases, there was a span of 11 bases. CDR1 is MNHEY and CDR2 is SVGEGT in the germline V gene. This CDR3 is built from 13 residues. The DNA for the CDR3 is TGTGCCAGCAGTCGGAGAGAACCCTATGGCTACACCTTC. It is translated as CASSRREPYGYTF.

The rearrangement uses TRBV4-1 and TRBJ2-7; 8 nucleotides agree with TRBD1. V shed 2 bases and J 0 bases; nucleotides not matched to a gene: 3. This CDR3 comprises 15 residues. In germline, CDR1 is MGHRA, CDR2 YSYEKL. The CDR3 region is CASSQPGQVSYEQYF. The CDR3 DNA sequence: TGCGCCAGCAGCCAACCGGGACAGGTCTCCTACGAGCAGTACTTC.

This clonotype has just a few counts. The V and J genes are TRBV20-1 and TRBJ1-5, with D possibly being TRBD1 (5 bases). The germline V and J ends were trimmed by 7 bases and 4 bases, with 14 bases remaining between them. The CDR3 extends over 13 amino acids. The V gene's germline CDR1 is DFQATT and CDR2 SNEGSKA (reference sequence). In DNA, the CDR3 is TGCAGTGTTCAGGGTGTCGGAAATCAGCCCCAGCATTTT. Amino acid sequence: CSVQGVGNQPQHF.

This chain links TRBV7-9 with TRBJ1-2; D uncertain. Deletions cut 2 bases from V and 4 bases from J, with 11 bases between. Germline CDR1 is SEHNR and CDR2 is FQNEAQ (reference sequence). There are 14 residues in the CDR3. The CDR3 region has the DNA TGTGCCAGCAGCTTACAGGCCGGTAGCTATGGCTACACCTTC. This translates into CASSLQAGSYGYTF.

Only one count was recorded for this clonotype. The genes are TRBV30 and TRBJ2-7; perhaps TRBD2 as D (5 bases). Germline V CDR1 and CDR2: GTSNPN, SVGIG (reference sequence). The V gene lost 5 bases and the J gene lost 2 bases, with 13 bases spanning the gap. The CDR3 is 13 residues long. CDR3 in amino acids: CAWRGLLPYEQYF. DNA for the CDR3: TGTGCCTGGCGAGGACTCTTACCCTACGAGCAGTACTTC.

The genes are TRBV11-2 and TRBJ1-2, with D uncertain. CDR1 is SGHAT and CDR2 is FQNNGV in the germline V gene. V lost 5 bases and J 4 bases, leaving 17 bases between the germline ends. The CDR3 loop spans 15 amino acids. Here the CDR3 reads CASSPHWTRGYGYTF. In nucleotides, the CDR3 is TGTGCCAGCAGCCCCCATTGGACCCGCGGCTATGGCTACACCTTC.

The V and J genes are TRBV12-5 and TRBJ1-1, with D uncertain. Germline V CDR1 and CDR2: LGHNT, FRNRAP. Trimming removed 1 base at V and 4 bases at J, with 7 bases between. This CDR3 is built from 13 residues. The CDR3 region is CASGLAHGTEAFF. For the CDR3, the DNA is TGTGCTAGTGGTTTGGCACACGGCACTGAAGCTTTCTTT. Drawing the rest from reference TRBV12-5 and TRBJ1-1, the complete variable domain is DARVTQTPRHKVTEMGQEVTMRCQPILGHNTVFWYRQTMMQGLELLAYFRNRAPLDDSGMPKDRFSAEMPDATLATLKIQPSEPRDSAVYFCASGLAHGTEAFFGQGTRLTVV.

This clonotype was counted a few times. This CDR3 is CASSRVQGDANYGYTF. Written as DNA, the CDR3 is TGTGCCAGCAGCCGAGTACAGGGAGATGCTAACTATGGCTACACCTTC. The chain uses TRBV7-6 and TRBJ1-2; the D gene is possibly TRBD1 (6 bases). Germline CDR1 and CDR2: SGHVS and FNYEAQ. The ends were cut back, 5 bases at V and 0 bases at J, with 16 bases in the middle. The CDR3 covers 16 residues. Combining the CDR3 with reference TRBV7-6 and TRBJ1-2 gives the whole variable domain GAGVSQSPRYKVTKRGQDVALRCDPISGHVSLYWYRQALGQGPEFLTYFNYEAQQDKSGLPNDRFSAERPEGSISTLTIQRTEQRDSAMYRCASSRVQGDANYGYTFGSGTRLTVV.

CDR3 nucleotides: TGTGCCAGCAGCGGGAATTTTTACGAGCAGTACTTC. It is translated as CASSGNFYEQYF. This sequence joins TRBV9 and TRBJ2-7; no clear D gene. The V end was cut by 3 bases, the J end by 4 bases, with 8 bases between. CDR3 length equals 12 residues. Germline CDR1 is SGDLS and CDR2 is YYNGEE.

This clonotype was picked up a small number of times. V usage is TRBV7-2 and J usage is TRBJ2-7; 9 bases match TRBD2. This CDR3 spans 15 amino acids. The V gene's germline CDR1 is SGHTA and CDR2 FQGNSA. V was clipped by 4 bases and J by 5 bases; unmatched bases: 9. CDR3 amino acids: CASSSTAGGSHEQYF. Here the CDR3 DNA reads TGTGCCAGCAGCTCCACGGCGGGGGGGTCCCACGAGCAGTACTTC.

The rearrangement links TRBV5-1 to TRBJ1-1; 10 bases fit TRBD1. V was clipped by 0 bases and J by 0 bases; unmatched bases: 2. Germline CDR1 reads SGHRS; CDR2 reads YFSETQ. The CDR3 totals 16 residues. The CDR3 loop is CASSLGTGGMNTEAFF. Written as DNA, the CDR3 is TGCGCCAGCAGCTTGGGGACAGGGGGAATGAACACTGAAGCTTTCTTT.

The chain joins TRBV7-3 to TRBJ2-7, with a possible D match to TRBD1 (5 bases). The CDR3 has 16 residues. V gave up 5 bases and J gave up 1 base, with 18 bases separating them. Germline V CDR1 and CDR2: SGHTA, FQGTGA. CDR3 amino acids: CASSTDRRVTSYEQYF. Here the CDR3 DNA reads TGTGCCAGCAGCACCGACAGACGGGTCACTTCCTACGAGCAGTACTTC.

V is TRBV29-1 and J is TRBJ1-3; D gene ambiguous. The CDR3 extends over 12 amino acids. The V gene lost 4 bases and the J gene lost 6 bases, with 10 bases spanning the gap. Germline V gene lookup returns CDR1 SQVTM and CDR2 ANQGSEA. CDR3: CSVGTGENTIYF. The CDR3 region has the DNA TGCAGCGTTGGGACCGGCGAAAACACCATATATTTT.

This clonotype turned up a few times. CDR3 sequence reads: CASSERTGMVIEQYF. The CDR3, as DNA: TGCGCCAGCAGCGAGAGGACAGGGATGGTGATCGAGCAGTACTTC. J is TRBJ2-7 and V is TRBV5-1; 8 bases fit TRBD1. The trim removed 4 bases at V and 6 bases at J, leaving 12 bases unmatched. Germline V gene sequence: CDR1 SGHRS, CDR2 YFSETQ. This CDR3 is 15 amino acids long. Full variable domain (remainder filled in from reference TRBV5-1 and TRBJ2-7): KAGVTQTPRYLIKTRGQQVTLSCSPISGHRSVSWYQQTPGQGLQFLFEYFSETQRNKGNFPGRFSGRQFSNSRSEMNVSTLELGDSALYLCASSERTGMVIEQYFGPGTRLTVT.

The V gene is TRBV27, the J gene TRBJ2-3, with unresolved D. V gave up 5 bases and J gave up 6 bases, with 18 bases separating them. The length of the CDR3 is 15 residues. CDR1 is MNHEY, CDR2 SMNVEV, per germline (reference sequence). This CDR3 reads CASSSKAVFSDTQYF. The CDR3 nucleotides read TGTGCCAGCAGTAGTAAGGCAGTCTTTAGTGATACGCAGTATTTT.

The CDR3 sequence is CATSPWVNSPLHF. The CDR3, as DNA: TGTGCCACCAGCCCTTGGGTGAATTCACCCCTCCACTTT. This chain links TRBV15 with TRBJ1-6; D is unclear. V lost 5 bases, J lost 7 bases, and 9 bases lay in between. The CDR3 loop spans 13 amino acids. CDR1 is LNHNV and CDR2 is YYDKDF in the germline V gene (reference sequence). The complete variable domain, with remaining parts taken from reference TRBV15 and TRBJ1-6, reads DAMVIQNPRYQVTQFGKPVTLSCSQTLNHNVMYWYQQKSSQAPKLLFHYYDKDFNNEADTPDNFQSRRPNTSFCFLDIRSPGLGDTAMYLCATSPWVNSPLHFGNGTRLTVT.

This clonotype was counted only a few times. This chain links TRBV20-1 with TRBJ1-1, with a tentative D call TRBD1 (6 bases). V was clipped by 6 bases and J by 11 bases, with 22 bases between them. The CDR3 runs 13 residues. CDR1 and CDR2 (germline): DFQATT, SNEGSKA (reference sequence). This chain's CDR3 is CSAQENGRGGAFF. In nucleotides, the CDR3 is TGCAGTGCCCAAGAGAACGGGCGTGGGGGCGCTTTCTTT.

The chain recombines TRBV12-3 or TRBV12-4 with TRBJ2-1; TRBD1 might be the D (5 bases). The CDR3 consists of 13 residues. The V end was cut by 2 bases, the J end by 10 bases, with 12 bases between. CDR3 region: CASSLRGIEEQFF. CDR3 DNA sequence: TGTGCCAGCAGTTTAAGGGGAATTGAGGAGCAGTTCTTC.

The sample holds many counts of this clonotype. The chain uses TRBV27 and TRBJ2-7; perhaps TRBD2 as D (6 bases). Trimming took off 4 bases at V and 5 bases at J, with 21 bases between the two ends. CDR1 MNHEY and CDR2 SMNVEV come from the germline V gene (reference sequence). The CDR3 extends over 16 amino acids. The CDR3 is CASSWPEGIGRDEQYV. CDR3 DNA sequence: TGTGCCAGCAGTTGGCCGGAGGGAATAGGTCGGGACGAGCAGTACGTC.

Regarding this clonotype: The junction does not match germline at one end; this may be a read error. The DNA of the CDR3 is TGTGACAGCAGCGGAGGGACAGGGGGCCACACTGAAGCTTTCTTT. This translates into CDSSGGTGGHTEAFF. This chain connects TRBV7-2 to TRBJ1-1, with 12 bases lining up with TRBD1. This CDR3 region has 15 residues. Germline V lookup: CDR1 SGHTA, CDR2 FQGNSA.

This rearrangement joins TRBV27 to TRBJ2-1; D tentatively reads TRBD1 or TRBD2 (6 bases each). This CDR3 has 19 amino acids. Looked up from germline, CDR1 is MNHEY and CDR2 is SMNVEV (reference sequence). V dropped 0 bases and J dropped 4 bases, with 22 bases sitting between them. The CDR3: CASSLSPWRGAGRYNEQFF. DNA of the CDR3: TGTGCCAGCAGTTTATCGCCCTGGAGGGGGGCGGGCAGGTACAATGAGCAGTTCTTC.

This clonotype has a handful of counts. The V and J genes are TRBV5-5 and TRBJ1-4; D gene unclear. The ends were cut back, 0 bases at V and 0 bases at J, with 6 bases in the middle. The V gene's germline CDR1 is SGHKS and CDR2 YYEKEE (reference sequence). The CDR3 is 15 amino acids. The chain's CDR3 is CASSLEPATNEKLFF. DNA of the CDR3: TGTGCCAGCAGCTTGGAGCCAGCAACTAATGAAAAACTGTTTTTT.

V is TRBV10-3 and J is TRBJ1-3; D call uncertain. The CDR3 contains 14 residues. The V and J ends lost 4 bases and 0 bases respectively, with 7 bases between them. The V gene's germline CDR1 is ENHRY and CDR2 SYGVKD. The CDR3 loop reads CAISVDNSGNTIYF. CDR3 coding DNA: TGTGCCATCAGTGTAGACAACTCTGGAAACACCATATATTTT.

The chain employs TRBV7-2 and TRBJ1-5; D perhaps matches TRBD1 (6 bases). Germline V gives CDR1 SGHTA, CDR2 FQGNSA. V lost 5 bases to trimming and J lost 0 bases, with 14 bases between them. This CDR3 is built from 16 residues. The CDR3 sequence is CASSRGQRNSNQPQHF. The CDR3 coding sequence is TGTGCCAGCAGCCGGGGGCAAAGAAATAGCAATCAGCCCCAGCATTTT.